This T cell receptor (beta chain) was found in a study of shared clonotypes between healthy human individuals. Libraries were prepared by immunoSEQ multiplex PCR; TCRdb keeps only in-frame clonotypes and omits some of them. Seen here are about 1,900,000 clones, about 95% observed once, and the top ten hold approximately 1%. V lost 6 bases and J lost 0; bases outside the gene matches: 2. The CDR3 runs to 15 residues. Per germline, CDR1 MNHEY and CDR2 SVGAGI. Naive CD8 cells comprised CD45RO-negative, CCR7-positively selected cells, excluding terminally differentiated effector memory CD45RA+ cells. The sequenced material came from naive CD8+ T cells sorted from blood. The TCR comes from a man aged 18 to 35 in good health. This sequence joins TRBV6-5 and TRBJ2-1, with TRBD2 identical over 10 bases. The CDR3 region has the DNA TGTGCCAGCAGCCGGACTAGCGGCTCCTACAATGAGCAGTTCTTC. Translated: CASSRTSGSYNEQFF.